Below are 20 T cell receptor beta chains sequenced from a single sample in a study of blood T cell repertoires in COVID-19. The repertoire was sequenced with immunoSEQ multiplex PCR; TCRdb's copy has only in-frame clones and lacks some. The data hold about 480,000 clones, with about 88% observed a single time. Sequenced input: peripheral blood. These receptors came from a man aged 18 to 35 with COVID-19, enrolled during active disease.

The gene calls are TRBV13 and TRBJ2-3, with TRBD2 identical over 8 bases. CDR3 size: 16 residues. The V gene end was trimmed by 4 bases and the J gene end by 0 bases; junction bases not matched to a gene: 6. From germline, CDR1 is PRHDT and CDR2 FYEKMQ (reference sequence). Here the CDR3 reads CASSSSGGDSTDTQYF. The CDR3 DNA sequence: TGTGCCAGCAGCTCCAGCGGGGGAGATAGCACAGATACGCAGTATTTT.

This clone showed up just once. The chain is built from TRBV21-1 and TRBJ1-1. TRBV21-1 corresponds to a pseudogene. The CDR3 spans 15 residues. CDR3 bases: TGTGCCAGCAGCAGACCGGGACTGAAATGCACTGAAGCTTTCTTT. It yields the protein CASSRPGLKCTEAFF.

This chain uses TRBV5-1 with TRBJ1-4, with a weak D call TRBD1 (6 bases). V was clipped by 2 bases and J by 5 bases, with 10 bases between them. Looked up from germline, CDR1 is SGHRS and CDR2 is YFSETQ. The CDR3 contains 14 residues. The CDR3 sequence: CASSFGQKNEKLFF. The CDR3 region has the DNA TGCGCCAGCAGCTTCGGACAGAAGAATGAAAAACTGTTTTTT.

A single count supports this clone. The V gene is TRBV5-8, the J gene TRBJ1-1; 7 nucleotides align to TRBD1. V shed 0 bases and J 8 bases; nucleotides not matched to a gene: 7. CDR1 and CDR2 (germline): SGHTS, YDEGEE. CDR3 length: 14 residues. CDR3 bases: TGTGCCAGCAGCTTGGATCAGGGGGGTCTGGAAGCTTTCTTT. Amino acid sequence: CASSLDQGGLEAFF.

The chain joins TRBV24-1 to TRBJ2-2, with a possible D match to TRBD1 (7 bases). Per germline, CDR1 KGHDR and CDR2 SFDVKD. The CDR3 is made up of 15 amino acids. The V and J ends lost 9 bases and 1 base respectively, with 14 bases between them. CDR3 residues: CATGGGTVNTGELFF. The CDR3 coding sequence is TGTGCCACCGGCGGAGGGACAGTGAACACCGGGGAGCTGTTTTTT.

J is TRBJ1-1 and V is TRBV5-4; the D is unclear. The CDR3 is made up of 12 amino acids. V lost 3 bases and J 8 bases, leaving 11 bases between the germline ends. Germline assignment: CDR1 SGHNT and CDR2 YYREEE (reference sequence). CDR3 loop: CASSSTPREAFF. In DNA form, the CDR3 reads TGTGCCAGCAGCTCAACCCCCAGGGAAGCTTTCTTT. Looking up the rest from reference TRBV5-4 and TRBJ1-1 gives the full variable domain: ETGVTQSPTHLIKTRGQQVTLRCSSQSGHNTVSWYQQALGQGPQFIFQYYREEENGRGNFPPRFSGLQFPNYSSELNVNALELDDSALYLCASSSTPREAFFGQGTRLTVV.

This chain uses TRBV23-1 with TRBJ1-5, with TRBD1 matching over 11 bases. TRBV23-1 counts as an open reading frame of uncertain function. The CDR3 contains 18 residues. J was trimmed by 0 bases and V by 5 bases; bases with no gene match: 9. The CDR3 sequence: CASSTGQGDIYSNQPQHF. The CDR3 nucleotides are TGCGCCAGCAGTACGGGACAGGGGGATATTTATAGCAATCAGCCCCAGCATTTT.

The rearrangement links TRBV19 to TRBJ1-5; D is unresolved. Deletions cut 6 bases from V and 0 bases from J, with 6 bases between. Germline assignment: CDR1 LNHDA and CDR2 SQIVND (reference sequence). CDR3 length equals 13 residues. In DNA form, the CDR3 reads TGTGCCAGTAGGGAGGTTAGCAATCAGCCCCAGCATTTT. This codes for CASREVSNQPQHF.

J is TRBJ1-5 and V is TRBV6-5; 7 bases match TRBD1. There are 14 residues in the CDR3. Germline CDR1 reads MNHEY; CDR2 reads SVGAGI. The V gene end was trimmed by 10 bases and the J gene end by 3 bases; junction bases not matched to a gene: 9. The CDR3 nucleotides read TGTGCCACAGTGACAGGGTTGCTCAATCAGCCCCAGCATTTT. Amino acids: CATVTGLLNQPQHF.

This chain connects TRBV19 to TRBJ2-2; D gene ambiguous. This CDR3 is built from 14 residues. Germline-derived CDR1 and CDR2 are LNHDA and SQIVND (reference sequence). The ends were cut back, 7 bases at V and 0 bases at J, with 9 bases in the middle. This chain's CDR3 is CASTTYSNTGELFF. The CDR3 nucleotides are TGTGCCAGTACCACCTACTCGAACACCGGGGAGCTGTTTTTT.

V is TRBV11-2 and J is TRBJ1-2; tentatively, D is TRBD1 (6 bases). The CDR3 contains 15 residues. Germline V gene sequence: CDR1 SGHAT, CDR2 FQNNGV. The ends were cut back, 5 bases at V and 2 bases at J, with 15 bases in the middle. The CDR3 bases are TGTGCCAGCAGCCTACAGGGAGCGTGGAACTATGGCTACACCTTC. Protein product: CASSLQGAWNYGYTF.

This clone was picked up one time. The V gene is TRBV9, the J gene TRBJ2-2; D may be TRBD2 (6 bases). The CDR3 spans 15 residues. Per the germline V gene, CDR1 is SGDLS and CDR2 is YYNGEE. Trimming took 0 bases from V and 2 from J, leaving 8 bases between them. The CDR3 nucleotides are TGTGCCAGCAGCGTAGAGGGGACTAACACCGGGGAGCTGTTTTTT. Amino acids: CASSVEGTNTGELFF. The variable domain in full, completed from reference TRBV9 and TRBJ2-2, reads DSGVTQTPKHLITATGQRVTLRCSPRSGDLSVYWYQQSLDQGLQFLIQYYNGEERAKGNILERFSAQQFPDLHSELNLSSLELGDSALYFCASSVEGTNTGELFFGEGSRLTVL.

The CDR3 DNA follows: TGTGCCAGCAGCGTAGATGGACAGGGGTCCCCCTACACCTTC. Translated, it gives CASSVDGQGSPYTF. The V and J genes are TRBV9 and TRBJ1-2, with 9 bases aligning to TRBD1. After removal of 0 bases from V and 10 bases from J, the junction contained 7 bases not matched to a gene. CDR1 and CDR2 from the germline V gene are SGDLS and YYNGEE. The CDR3 has 14 residues.

J is TRBJ1-6 and V is TRBV11-2, with a tentative D call TRBD1 (5 bases). V was shortened by 3 bases and J by 10 bases, with 16 bases between the two germline ends. This CDR3 is 15 amino acids long. The germline V gene encodes CDR1 SGHAT and CDR2 FQNNGV. The CDR3 is CASSLYSQGGSPLHF. For the CDR3, the DNA is TGTGCCAGCAGCTTGTATTCGCAGGGTGGGTCACCCCTCCACTTT.

The chain has TRBV3-1 (or the pseudogene TRBV3-2) and TRBJ2-7, with a weak D call TRBD2 (5 bases). Germline loops: CDR1 LGHDT, CDR2 YNNKEL (reference sequence). The CDR3 loop spans 17 amino acids. The V end was cut by 4 bases, the J end by 1 base, with 20 bases between. The CDR3 bases are TGTGCCAGCAGCCCCTCCCGTATAGGCGGGCCGTCCTACGAGCAGTACTTC. Translated: CASSPSRIGGPSYEQYF.

In its sample, this clone was seen once. The chain employs TRBV19 and TRBJ2-6; 8 bases line up with TRBD1. V shed 1 base and J 1 base; nucleotides not matched to a gene: 6. The V gene's germline CDR1 is LNHDA and CDR2 SQIVND (reference sequence). The length of the CDR3 is 18 residues. The CDR3 region has the DNA TGTGCCAGTAGTATAGGAGCCAGGGGGCTGTCTGGGGCCAACGTCCTGACTTTC. Its translation is CASSIGARGLSGANVLTF.

V is TRBV6-1 and J is TRBJ1-5, with TRBD1 as a possible D gene (6 bases). CDR1 is MNHNS, CDR2 SASEGT, per germline. Trimming pared 3 bases from V and 0 bases from J, leaving 21 bases between. The CDR3 has 19 residues. For the CDR3, the DNA is TGTGCCAGCAGTGAGGGGCCCACTAGGGGGAAATATAGCAATCAGCCCCAGCATTTT. It codes for CASSEGPTRGKYSNQPQHF.

The J gene is TRBJ1-5, the V gene TRBV6-5; 7 positions agree with TRBD1. The junction had 7 bases not matched to a gene; V was cut back by 5 bases and J by 6 bases. This CDR3 has 14 amino acids. Germline CDR1 MNHEY, CDR2 SVGAGI. The CDR3 DNA follows: TGTGCCAGCAGTAAGACAGGGATCGTTCAGCCCCAGCATTTT. Its translation is CASSKTGIVQPQHF.

The chain has TRBV13 and TRBJ1-2; 10 bases are shared with TRBD1. The CDR3 is 16 residues long. The germline CDR1 and CDR2 sequences are PRHDT and FYEKMQ (reference sequence). V shed 5 bases and J 3 bases; nucleotides not matched to a gene: 9. The CDR3 coding sequence is TGTGCCAGCAGCGCTTCCGACAGGGGGCTCCACTATGGCTACACCTTC. It encodes CASSASDRGLHYGYTF.

This chain connects TRBV10-3 to TRBJ1-6, with 8 bases fitting TRBD1. The CDR3 sequence is 17 residues long. Germline trimming cut 3 bases from V and 8 bases from J; bases unmatched to any gene: 12. Germline CDR1 and CDR2: ENHRY and SYGVKD. The CDR3 loop is CAISEGGLRGQDSPLHF. CDR3 coding DNA: TGTGCCATCAGTGAAGGGGGCCTCAGGGGGCAGGATTCACCCCTCCACTTT.